A selection of T cell receptor beta chains follows, all from one sample in a study of T cell responses to AZD1222 COVID-19 vaccine. Produced via immunoSEQ multiplex PCR; TCRdb's table is partial and in-frame only. The repertoire holds about 120,000 clones, with approximately 85% as singletons. Sequenced here: peripheral blood, sampled on day 0 of AZD1222 vaccination. Receptors originate from an adult in good health. CDR3s include the opening cysteine and the closing phenylalanine or tryptophan. Each record gives: J gene, clone size, V gene, D gene, CDR3 DNA, CDR3 protein. The D gene is left open where the match is weak. Rows may omit the clone size; those that give it use once, few, many or a size class.

j_gene: TRBJ1-5
abundance: once
v_gene: TRBV25-1
d_gene: -
CDR3nt: TGTGCCAGCAGTGGGGTAGGGGAGGGGCAGCCCCAGCATTTT
CDR3aa: CASSGVGEGQPQHF

j_gene: TRBJ2-1
abundance: -
v_gene: TRBV4-3
d_gene: TRBD1
CDR3nt: TGCGCCAGCAGCCAAGATTTGGTGAGGGACAGGCCCTACAATGAGCAGTTCTTC
CDR3aa: CASSQDLVRDRPYNEQFF

j_gene: TRBJ1-1
abundance: -
v_gene: TRBV5-1
d_gene: TRBD1
CDR3nt: TGCGCCAGCAGCCGAAGGGACAGGGGAAACACTGAAGCTTTCTTT
CDR3aa: CASSRRDRGNTEAFF

j_gene: TRBJ1-2
abundance: -
v_gene: TRBV4-3
d_gene: TRBD1
CDR3nt: TGCGCCAGCAGCCAAGGACAGGGAGGCTATGGCTACACCTTC
CDR3aa: CASSQGQGGYGYTF

j_gene: TRBJ2-2
abundance: -
v_gene: TRBV9
d_gene: -
CDR3nt: TGTGCCAGCAGTGGGGGCTACGGCTACACCGGGGAGCTGTTTTTT
CDR3aa: CASSGGYGYTGELFF

j_gene: TRBJ1-1
abundance: few
v_gene: TRBV5-1
d_gene: -
CDR3nt: TGCGCCAGCAGCTTAGGTTTTGCACCTAACACTGAAGCTTTCTTT
CDR3aa: CASSLGFAPNTEAFF

j_gene: TRBJ1-1
abundance: -
v_gene: TRBV28
d_gene: -
CDR3nt: TGTGCCAGCAGTATCGGGACACAGAACACTGAAGCTTTCTTT
CDR3aa: CASSIGTQNTEAFF

j_gene: TRBJ1-3
abundance: once
v_gene: TRBV30
d_gene: -
CDR3nt: TGTGCCTGGAGTGGCCTGGCAGGACGGTCTGGAAACACCATATATTTT
CDR3aa: CAWSGLAGRSGNTIYF

j_gene: TRBJ1-5
abundance: -
v_gene: TRBV3-1/TRBV3-2
d_gene: -
CDR3nt: TGTGCCAGCAGCCAAGGCCGGTCTAGCAATCAGCCCCAGCATTTT
CDR3aa: CASSQGRSSNQPQHF

j_gene: TRBJ2-7
abundance: -
v_gene: TRBV19
d_gene: -
CDR3nt: TGTGCCAGTAGTATTTGGGGACCTAAGAGCTCCTACGAGCAGTACTTC
CDR3aa: CASSIWGPKSSYEQYF

j_gene: TRBJ1-5
abundance: -
v_gene: TRBV15
d_gene: -
CDR3nt: TGTGCCACCAGCACCCCATGGGGGGGACGGAGCAATCAGCCCCAGCATTTT
CDR3aa: CATSTPWGGRSNQPQHF

j_gene: TRBJ2-3
abundance: -
v_gene: TRBV7-9
d_gene: -
CDR3nt: TGTGCCAGCAGACGTCAGGGGGGAGGTACGCAGTATTTT
CDR3aa: CASRRQGGGTQYF

j_gene: TRBJ2-7
abundance: -
v_gene: TRBV3-1/TRBV3-2
d_gene: -
CDR3nt: TGTGCCAGCAGCCAAGAGTCCTACGAGCAGTACTTC
CDR3aa: CASSQESYEQYF

j_gene: TRBJ2-1
abundance: -
v_gene: TRBV28
d_gene: -
CDR3nt: TGTGCCAGCATAGGGTACACTCACTCCTACAATGAGCAGTTCTTC
CDR3aa: CASIGYTHSYNEQFF

j_gene: TRBJ2-5
abundance: -
v_gene: TRBV9
d_gene: TRBD2
CDR3nt: TGTGCCAGCAGCATGGGACTAGCGGGGGGGCACCAAGAGACCCAGTACTTC
CDR3aa: CASSMGLAGGHQETQYF

j_gene: TRBJ2-7
abundance: -
v_gene: TRBV24-1
d_gene: -
CDR3nt: TGTGCCACCAGCAGACAGGCTCCCTACGAGCAGTACTTC
CDR3aa: CATSRQAPYEQYF

j_gene: TRBJ1-5
abundance: -
v_gene: TRBV12-3/TRBV12-4
d_gene: -
CDR3nt: TGTGCCAGCAGTTTCGACCGCAATCAGCCCCAGCATTTT
CDR3aa: CASSFDRNQPQHF

j_gene: TRBJ1-4
abundance: -
v_gene: TRBV27
d_gene: TRBD1
CDR3nt: TGTGCCAGCAGTTTTTCGGGGGTGACAGGGGAAAAACTGTTTTTT
CDR3aa: CASSFSGVTGEKLFF

j_gene: TRBJ2-1
abundance: -
v_gene: TRBV7-3
d_gene: TRBD1
CDR3nt: TGTGCCAGCAGGGGACAGGGGGGCAATGAGCAGTTCTTC
CDR3aa: CASRGQGGNEQFF

j_gene: TRBJ2-2
abundance: once
v_gene: TRBV7-2
d_gene: -
CDR3nt: TGTGCCAGCAGCAAAGAGGGGGGGTCGAACACCGGGGAGCTGTTTTTT
CDR3aa: CASSKEGGSNTGELFF

j_gene: TRBJ1-5
abundance: once
v_gene: TRBV28
d_gene: -
CDR3nt: TGTGCCAGCGGCTATTTGGGTCAGCCCCAGCATTTT
CDR3aa: CASGYLGQPQHF

j_gene: TRBJ2-1
abundance: -
v_gene: TRBV12-3/TRBV12-4
d_gene: -
CDR3nt: TGTGCCAGCAGTTTAGTGGCAGGCAATGAGCAGTTCTTC
CDR3aa: CASSLVAGNEQFF

j_gene: TRBJ1-5
abundance: -
v_gene: TRBV3-1/TRBV3-2
d_gene: -
CDR3nt: TGTGCCAGCAGCCAGGGGGTCACTCCAAATCAGCCCCAGCATTTT
CDR3aa: CASSQGVTPNQPQHF

j_gene: TRBJ2-5
abundance: -
v_gene: TRBV5-1
d_gene: TRBD1
CDR3nt: TGCGCCAGCAGCCCACAGGGGGCCCAGACCCAGTACTTC
CDR3aa: CASSPQGAQTQYF

j_gene: TRBJ1-2
abundance: once
v_gene: TRBV30
d_gene: -
CDR3nt: TGTGCCTGGTCCCTCCTATCAGGGCCCGGCGACACCTTC
CDR3aa: CAWSLLSGPGDTF

j_gene: TRBJ1-4
abundance: -
v_gene: TRBV3-1/TRBV3-2
d_gene: -
CDR3nt: TGTGCCAGCAGCCATGAGCGCAGGGCAAAACTGTTTTTT
CDR3aa: CASSHERRAKLFF

j_gene: TRBJ2-7
abundance: -
v_gene: TRBV9
d_gene: -
CDR3nt: TGTGCCAGCAGCTATGGTATTTTAGGGGCAGGGAATAGCGAGCAGTACTTC
CDR3aa: CASSYGILGAGNSEQYF

j_gene: TRBJ1-1
abundance: -
v_gene: TRBV6-5
d_gene: -
CDR3nt: TGTGCCAGCAGTTACTCAGGTATCTCTGAAGCTTTCTTT
CDR3aa: CASSYSGISEAFF

j_gene: TRBJ1-6
abundance: -
v_gene: TRBV9
d_gene: -
CDR3nt: TGTGCCAGCAGCGCCGATGGGTTTTGGGTTTCACCCCTCCACTTT
CDR3aa: CASSADGFWVSPLHF

j_gene: TRBJ2-5
abundance: -
v_gene: TRBV9
d_gene: TRBD2
CDR3nt: TGTGCCAGCAGCCGAGGTACACTAGCGGGACAAGAGACCCAGTACTTC
CDR3aa: CASSRGTLAGQETQYF

j_gene: TRBJ2-5
abundance: few
v_gene: TRBV19
d_gene: TRBD2
CDR3nt: TGTGCCAGTAGTATCGGGGGAGGGTCCCAAGAGACCCAGTACTTC
CDR3aa: CASSIGGGSQETQYF

j_gene: TRBJ2-3
abundance: -
v_gene: TRBV11-3
d_gene: TRBD2
CDR3nt: TGTGCCAGCAGCCTGGGACTAGCCGTAATCACAGATACGCAGTATTTT
CDR3aa: CASSLGLAVITDTQYF

j_gene: TRBJ2-7
abundance: -
v_gene: TRBV6-1
d_gene: -
CDR3nt: TGTGCCAGCAGTGAAGGGACACACGAGCAGTACTTC
CDR3aa: CASSEGTHEQYF

j_gene: TRBJ1-1
abundance: -
v_gene: TRBV11-3
d_gene: -
CDR3nt: TGTGCCAGCAGCCCGGGCCGATCGACTGAAGCTTTCTTT
CDR3aa: CASSPGRSTEAFF

j_gene: TRBJ1-2
abundance: -
v_gene: TRBV30
d_gene: -
CDR3nt: TGTGCCTGGAGTGTCTCGCAGGGTCTCCAATATGGCTACACCTTC
CDR3aa: CAWSVSQGLQYGYTF

j_gene: TRBJ1-1
abundance: once
v_gene: TRBV11-2
d_gene: -
CDR3nt: TGTGCCAGCAGCTTAGGGGCAGCCATCCGCGGGACTGAAGCTTTCTTT
CDR3aa: CASSLGAAIRGTEAFF

j_gene: TRBJ2-2
abundance: -
v_gene: TRBV5-1
d_gene: -
CDR3nt: TGCGCCAGCAGCGCCAGGAGTGCAATGGGTCGGACCGGGGAGCTGTTTTTT
CDR3aa: CASSARSAMGRTGELFF

j_gene: TRBJ2-7
abundance: -
v_gene: TRBV5-1
d_gene: -
CDR3nt: TGCGCCAGCCAAAACATGGGCTCAATGAACTACGAGCAGTACTTC
CDR3aa: CASQNMGSMNYEQYF

j_gene: TRBJ1-1
abundance: -
v_gene: TRBV6-5
d_gene: TRBD1
CDR3nt: TGTGCCAGCAGTCGGTGGGACAGTCTTGAAGCTTTCTTT
CDR3aa: CASSRWDSLEAFF

j_gene: TRBJ1-1
abundance: -
v_gene: TRBV24-1
d_gene: -
CDR3nt: TGTGCCACCAGTGATCCCTCCGGGGGTAACACTGAAGCTTTCTTT
CDR3aa: CATSDPSGGNTEAFF

j_gene: TRBJ1-3
abundance: -
v_gene: TRBV6-5
d_gene: -
CDR3nt: TGTGCCAGCAGTTACAGGTTGAGCTCTGGAAACACCATATATTTT
CDR3aa: CASSYRLSSGNTIYF

j_gene: TRBJ1-2
abundance: few
v_gene: TRBV6-4
d_gene: TRBD1
CDR3nt: TGTGCCAGCAGTGACGAGGCAGGGGGCACCAACTATGGCTACACCTTC
CDR3aa: CASSDEAGGTNYGYTF

j_gene: TRBJ1-6
abundance: once
v_gene: TRBV28
d_gene: TRBD1
CDR3nt: TGTGCCAGCGGCTTATTGGGGACAGTCAATTCACCCCTCCACTTT
CDR3aa: CASGLLGTVNSPLHF

j_gene: TRBJ2-3
abundance: -
v_gene: TRBV6-5
d_gene: TRBD2
CDR3nt: TGTGCCAGCAGACCTAGCGGGGGTTACACAGATACGCAGTATTTT
CDR3aa: CASRPSGGYTDTQYF

j_gene: TRBJ2-2
abundance: -
v_gene: TRBV9
d_gene: -
CDR3nt: TGTGCCAGCAGCGTAGGAGGGTCGGTCACCGGGGAGCTGTTTTTT
CDR3aa: CASSVGGSVTGELFF

j_gene: TRBJ1-3
abundance: few
v_gene: TRBV5-6
d_gene: -
CDR3nt: TGTGCCAGCAGCTTGACAGGCCCGCACTCTGGAAACACCATATATTTT
CDR3aa: CASSLTGPHSGNTIYF

j_gene: TRBJ1-5
abundance: -
v_gene: TRBV28
d_gene: -
CDR3nt: TGTGCCAGCAGCAGAGGGAGGCGAGGTCCTAGCAATCAGCCCCAGCATTTT
CDR3aa: CASSRGRRGPSNQPQHF

j_gene: TRBJ2-3
abundance: -
v_gene: TRBV5-4
d_gene: TRBD2
CDR3nt: TGTGCCAGCGAGAGGGGGGCTAGCGGGGGCCGCACAGATACGCAGTATTTT
CDR3aa: CASERGASGGRTDTQYF

j_gene: TRBJ1-6
abundance: -
v_gene: TRBV11-3
d_gene: -
CDR3nt: TGTGCCAGCAGTTTCGGGCGGGGGACAAATAATTCACCCCTCCACTTT
CDR3aa: CASSFGRGTNNSPLHF

j_gene: TRBJ2-3
abundance: -
v_gene: TRBV19
d_gene: TRBD2
CDR3nt: TGTGCCAGTAGTATAGCCTGGGCTAGCGGCTCTAGCACAGATACGCAGTATTTT
CDR3aa: CASSIAWASGSSTDTQYF

j_gene: TRBJ2-7
abundance: -
v_gene: TRBV28
d_gene: TRBD2
CDR3nt: TGTGCCAGCAGTCCAACAACGGGAGGTGGGTACTTC
CDR3aa: CASSPTTGGGYF

j_gene: TRBJ2-7
abundance: -
v_gene: TRBV11-2
d_gene: -
CDR3nt: TGTGCCAGCAGCTTTAACCAGGGCCCCTACGAGCAGTACTTC
CDR3aa: CASSFNQGPYEQYF

j_gene: TRBJ1-1
abundance: -
v_gene: TRBV6-6
d_gene: -
CDR3nt: TGTGCCATGTGTGGCCAGAACACTGAAGCTTTCTTT
CDR3aa: CAMCGQNTEAFF

j_gene: TRBJ2-5
abundance: -
v_gene: TRBV6-1
d_gene: -
CDR3nt: TGTGCCAGCAGTGGGTCAGGGGTTCAAGTAGGGGAGACCCAGTACTTC
CDR3aa: CASSGSGVQVGETQYF

j_gene: TRBJ2-7
abundance: -
v_gene: TRBV5-4
d_gene: TRBD1
CDR3nt: TGTGCCAGCAGCCCCGTGGGGACAGGAACCTACGAGCAGTACTTC
CDR3aa: CASSPVGTGTYEQYF